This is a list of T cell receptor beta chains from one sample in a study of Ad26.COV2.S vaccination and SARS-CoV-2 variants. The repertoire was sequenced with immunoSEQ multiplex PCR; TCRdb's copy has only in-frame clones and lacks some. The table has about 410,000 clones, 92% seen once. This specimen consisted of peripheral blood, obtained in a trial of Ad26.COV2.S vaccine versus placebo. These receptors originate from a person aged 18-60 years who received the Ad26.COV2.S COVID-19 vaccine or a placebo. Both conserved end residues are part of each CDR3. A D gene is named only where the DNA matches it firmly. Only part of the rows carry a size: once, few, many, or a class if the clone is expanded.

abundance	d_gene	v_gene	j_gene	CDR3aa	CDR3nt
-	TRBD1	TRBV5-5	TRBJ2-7	CASSLWTGRYEQYF	TGTGCCAGCAGCTTGTGGACAGGGAGGTACGAGCAGTACTTC
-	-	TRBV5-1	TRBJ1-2	CASSLESGYTF	TGCGCCAGCAGCTTGGAGTCTGGCTACACCTTC
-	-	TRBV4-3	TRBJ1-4	CASSQKRLTINEKLFF	TGCGCCAGCAGCCAGAAACGTCTTACCATTAATGAAAAACTGTTTTTT
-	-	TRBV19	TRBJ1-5	CASSDGGPRPNQPQHF	TGTGCCAGTAGTGATGGGGGCCCCCGGCCCAATCAGCCCCAGCATTTT
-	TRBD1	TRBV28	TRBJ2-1	CASSPGWGQGNYNEQFF	TGTGCCAGCAGTCCCGGGTGGGGACAGGGAAACTACAATGAGCAGTTCTTC
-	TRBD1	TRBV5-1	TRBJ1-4	CASSRQGGETNEKLFF	TGCGCCAGCAGTCGACAGGGGGGAGAAACTAATGAAAAACTGTTTTTT
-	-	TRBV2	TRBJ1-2	CASSAGGFYEYYGYTF	TGTGCCAGCAGTGCCGGGGGATTTTACGAATACTATGGCTACACCTTC
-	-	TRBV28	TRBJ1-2	CASSFSVTDYGYTF	TGTGCCAGCAGTTTTAGTGTGACAGATTATGGCTACACCTTC
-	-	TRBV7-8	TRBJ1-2	CASSLDVGGLAYGYTF	TGTGCCAGCAGCTTAGACGTGGGAGGCCTAGCCTATGGCTACACCTTC
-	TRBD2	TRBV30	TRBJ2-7	CAWSVFSGGSEQYF	TGTGCCTGGAGTGTATTTAGCGGGGGTAGCGAGCAGTACTTC
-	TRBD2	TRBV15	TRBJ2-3	CATSRGELAGGTDTQYF	TGTGCCACCAGCAGAGGAGAACTAGCGGGGGGGACAGATACGCAGTATTTT
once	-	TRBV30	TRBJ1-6	CAWSSVSNSPLHF	TGTGCCTGGAGTTCGGTCAGTAATTCACCCCTCCACTTT
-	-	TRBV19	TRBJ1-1	CASNPGPILNTEAFF	TGTGCCAGTAACCCGGGACCGATACTGAACACTGAAGCTTTCTTT
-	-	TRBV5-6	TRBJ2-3	CASSPTGGGRDTQYF	TGTGCCAGCAGCCCGACAGGCGGCGGGCGGGATACGCAGTATTTT
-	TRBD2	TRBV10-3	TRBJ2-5	CAISESGLAGAQETQYF	TGTGCCATCAGTGAGTCGGGACTAGCGGGGGCCCAAGAGACCCAGTACTTC
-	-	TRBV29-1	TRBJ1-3	CSVEQNGNTIYF	TGCAGCGTTGAACAGAATGGAAACACCATATATTTT
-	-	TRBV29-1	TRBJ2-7	CSPSSAGLYEQYF	TGCAGCCCATCCTCGGCGGGGTTATACGAGCAGTACTTC
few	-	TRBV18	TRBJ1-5	CASSTGGTFSNQPQHF	TGTGCCAGCTCCACCGGCGGCACCTTTAGCAATCAGCCCCAGCATTTT
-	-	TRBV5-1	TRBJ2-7	CASSHAGNSYEQYF	TGCGCCAGCAGCCATGCAGGGAACTCCTACGAGCAGTACTTC
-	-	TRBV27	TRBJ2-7	CASQSGLYEQYF	TGTGCCAGTCAAAGCGGCCTGTACGAGCAGTACTTC
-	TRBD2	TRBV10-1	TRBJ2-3	CASSEAGGLTDTQYF	TGCGCCAGCAGTGAGGCGGGGGGGTTAACAGATACGCAGTATTTT
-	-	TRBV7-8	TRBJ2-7	CASSLMGNLYEQYF	TGTGCCAGCAGCTTAATGGGGAACCTCTACGAGCAGTACTTC
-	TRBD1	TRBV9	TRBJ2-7	CASSPRDRAEYEQYF	TGTGCCAGCAGCCCTCGGGACAGGGCGGAGTACGAGCAGTACTTC
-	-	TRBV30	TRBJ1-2	CAWGLVGSGYTF	TGTGCCTGGGGGTTGGTTGGCTCGGGCTACACCTTC
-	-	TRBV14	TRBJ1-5	CASSQTNQPQHF	TGTGCCAGCAGCCAAACGAATCAGCCCCAGCATTTT
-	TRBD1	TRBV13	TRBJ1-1	CASSRQGPEAFF	TGTGCCAGCAGCCGACAGGGGCCTGAAGCTTTCTTT
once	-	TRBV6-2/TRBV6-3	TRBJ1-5	CASSYPPLHQPQHF	TGTGCCAGCAGTTACCCGCCCCTCCATCAGCCCCAGCATTTT
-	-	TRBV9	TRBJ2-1	CASSVAQLQTQFF	TGTGCCAGCAGCGTAGCACAGCTCCAGACTCAGTTCTTC
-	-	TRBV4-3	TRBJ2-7	CASSQLGLPNEQYF	TGCGCCAGCAGCCAACTGGGGCTACCTAACGAGCAGTACTTC
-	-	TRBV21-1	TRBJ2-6	CAIPGRTNVLTF	TGTGCCATCCCAGGGAGGACCAACGTCCTGACTTTC
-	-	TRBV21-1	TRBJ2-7	CASSSRTSGGFSSYEQYF	TGTGCCAGCAGCTCAAGGACTAGCGGGGGGTTCTCCTCCTACGAGCAGTACTTC
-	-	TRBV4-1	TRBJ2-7	CASSQLPGTYEQYF	TGCGCCAGCAGCCAACTCCCGGGGACGTACGAGCAGTACTTC
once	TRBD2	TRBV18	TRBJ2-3	CASSPYLSSGTDTQYF	TGTGCCAGCTCACCATATCTTTCTAGCGGGACAGATACGCAGTATTTT
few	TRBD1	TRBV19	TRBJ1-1	CASSIASGTGDTEAFF	TGTGCCAGTAGTATAGCTTCAGGAACAGGGGACACTGAAGCTTTCTTT
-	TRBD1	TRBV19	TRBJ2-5	CASSRDRAGQETQYF	TGTGCCAGTAGTAGGGACAGGGCCGGCCAAGAGACCCAGTACTTC
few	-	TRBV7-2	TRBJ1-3	CASSLLGSGNTIYF	TGTGCCAGCAGCTTATTGGGGTCTGGAAACACCATATATTTT
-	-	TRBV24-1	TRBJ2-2	CAITNPRTGELFF	TGTGCCATCACGAACCCCAGGACCGGGGAGCTGTTTTTT
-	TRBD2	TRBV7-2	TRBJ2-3	CASSLGGGLADTQYF	TGTGCCAGCAGCTTGGGCGGGGGGTTGGCAGATACGCAGTATTTT
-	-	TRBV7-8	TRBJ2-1	CASSYNRDSYNEQFF	TGTGCCAGCAGCTATAACAGGGACTCCTACAATGAGCAGTTCTTC
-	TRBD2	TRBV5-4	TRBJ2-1	CASSPSGGALEQFF	TGTGCCAGCAGTCCTAGCGGGGGGGCTTTAGAGCAGTTCTTC